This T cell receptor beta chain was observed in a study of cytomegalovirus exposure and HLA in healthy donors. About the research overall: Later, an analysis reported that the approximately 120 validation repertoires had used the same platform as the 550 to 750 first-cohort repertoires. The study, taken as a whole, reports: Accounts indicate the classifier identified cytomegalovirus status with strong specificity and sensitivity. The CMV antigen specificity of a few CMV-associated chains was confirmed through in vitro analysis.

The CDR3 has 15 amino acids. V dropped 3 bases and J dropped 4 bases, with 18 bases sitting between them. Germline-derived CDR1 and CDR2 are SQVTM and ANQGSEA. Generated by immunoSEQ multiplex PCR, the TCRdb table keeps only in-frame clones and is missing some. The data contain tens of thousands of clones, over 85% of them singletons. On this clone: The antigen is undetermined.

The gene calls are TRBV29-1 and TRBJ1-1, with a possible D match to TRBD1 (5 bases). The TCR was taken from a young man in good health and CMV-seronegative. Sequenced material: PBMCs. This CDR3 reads CSVDPLPGTATEAFF. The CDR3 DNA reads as TGCAGCGTTGACCCCCTGCCCGGGACTGCCACTGAAGCTTTCTTT.